This TCR beta chain derives from a study of OX40 agonist ivuxolimab in advanced cancers. Profiling relied on immunoSEQ multiplex PCR, and the TCRdb table lists in-frame clones only, not all of them. The sample lists 70,000 to 95,000 clones, roughly 93% seen once, with around 0.71% in the top ten. With 2 bases clipped from V and 6 bases from J, the junction kept 8 bases outside the gene matches. CDR3 size: 16 residues. Looked up from germline, CDR1 is MNHEY and CDR2 is SMNVEV (reference sequence). The chain joins TRBV27 to TRBJ2-5; TRBD2 aligns across 11 bases. The clonotype comes from an adult with an advanced solid tumor such as melanoma, head and neck, liver or kidney cancer. The source material was CD4+ or CD8+ T cells sorted from blood, sampled in a trial of the OX40 agonist ivuxolimab. CDR3 nucleotide sequence: TGTGCCAGCAGTTTAGGGCTAGCGGGAGGCGGGAAGACCCAGTACTTC. Protein sequence: CASSLGLAGGGKTQYF.